This TCR beta chain was recovered during a study of CD8+CD57+ T cells in acquired aplastic anemia. Whole-study context: Mean DNA quantity obtained from sorted CD4+ and CD8+ cells was 2.5 to 4 ug.

A remark on this clonotype: Its antigen is undetermined.

Previously, flow cytometry had revealed CD8+CD57+ cell expansion in the patients chosen for sequencing. Genomic DNA constituted the template upon which TCR beta VDJ and CDR3 profiling was performed. TCRdb reanalysed the reads using MiXCR and keeps one entry per CDR3 protein. Seen here are over 150,000 distinct CDR3 sequences, nearly 65% observed once, and the top ten hold about 42%. The CDR3 length is 15 residues. V gave up 2 bases and J gave up 6 bases, with 11 bases separating them. Germline V gene sequence: CDR1 SGHTA, CDR2 FQGTGA. Overall study findings and caveats: Between the patient and control groups, CD8+ Simpson's diversity did not differ significantly. Between patients and controls, roughly 29 CD8+ CDR3 sequences were found in common.

The sequenced sample was sorted CD4+, CD8+, or CD8+CD57+ T cells (not recorded which) from PBMCs. The TCR sequence derives from a human donor with aplastic anemia. The chain recombines TRBV7-3 with TRBJ1-6; the D is unclear. As DNA, the CDR3 is TGTGCCAGCAGCTTAGACAACCGGCCTAATTCACCCCTCCACTTT. Its translation: CASSLDNRPNSPLHF.